The 13 T cell receptor beta chains below all came from one sample that was sequenced in a study of T cells in Graves' hyperthyroidism and ophthalmopathy. Authors of the study amplified TCR beta CDR3 regions from RNA transcripts. During a first-round RT-PCR of the TCR CDR3, the HTBI primer set was used. TCRdb fed the multiplex PCR reads into MiXCR, producing one record per CDR3 protein. Counted here are a few hundred thousand distinct CDR3 sequences, about 14% occurring once; the ten biggest clones make up roughly 14%. The sample consisted of blood. Source of these receptors: a woman between 40 and 50 years old with Graves' hyperthyroidism.

The V gene is TRBV11-3, the J gene TRBJ2-1; D is unresolved. V lost 3 bases, J lost 12 bases, and 18 bases lay in between. Germline V CDR1 and CDR2: SGHNT, YENEEA. CDR3 length: 14 amino acids. CDR3 sequence (DNA): TGTGCCAGCAGCTTTACGACTGGCAGGAGTTTGCAGTTCTTC. It yields the protein CASSFTTGRSLQFF.

This clonotype showed up many times. This chain joins TRBV3-1 and TRBJ2-1, with D possibly TRBD2 on 6 matching bases. Germline values: CDR1 LGHDT, CDR2 YNNKEL (reference sequence). The CDR3 is made up of 19 amino acids. Trimming took 1 base from V and 5 from J, leaving 24 bases between them. In DNA, the CDR3 is TGTGCCAGCAGCCAAGTGGGGGGACGAGGGGCTCCGAGACACAATGAGCAGTTCTTC. Amino acid sequence: CASSQVGGRGAPRHNEQFF.

There are many counts of this clonotype. The rearrangement links TRBV12-3 or TRBV12-4 to TRBJ2-1; 12 nucleotides agree with TRBD1. J was trimmed by 6 bases and V by 6 bases; bases with no gene match: 6. The CDR3 runs 15 residues. The CDR3 reads CASSLGQGARNEQFF. The CDR3 DNA sequence: TGTGCCAGCAGCTTGGGACAGGGGGCGCGCAATGAGCAGTTCTTC.

The rearrangement joins TRBV5-4 to TRBJ2-5; D may match TRBD1 or TRBD2 (9 bases each). Germline lookup yields CDR1 SGHNT and CDR2 YYREEE (reference sequence). The CDR3 loop spans 22 amino acids. V lost 3 bases and J 5 bases, leaving 38 bases between the germline ends. CDR3 region: CASSSGTGTPGFAGGPRETQYF. The CDR3 DNA reads as TGTGCCAGCAGCTCCGGGACAGGGACCCCTGGATTCGCGGGAGGGCCCAGGGAGACCCAGTACTTC.

This clonotype showed up many times. At one end, the junction sequence differs from germline, possibly due to a read error. The chain employs TRBV5-1 and TRBJ2-1; D possibly matches TRBD1 or TRBD2 (5 bases each). The germline V gene encodes CDR1 SGHRS and CDR2 YFSETQ. This CDR3 has 12 residues. CDR3 sequence (DNA): TGTGCCAGCAGCTTAGAGGGGAATGAGCAGTTCTTC. Its translation: CASSLEGNEQFF.

There are many counts of this clonotype. The chain recombines TRBV20-1 with TRBJ1-5, with 7 bases aligning to TRBD1. The J segment lost 2 bases and the V segment lost 6 bases, leaving 4 bases of the junction unmatched. The CDR3 runs 13 residues. From germline, CDR1 is DFQATT and CDR2 SNEGSKA (reference sequence). CDR3 DNA sequence: TGCAGTGCCTGGGGGACAGGCAATCAGCCCCAGCATTTT. It yields the protein CSAWGTGNQPQHF.

This clonotype was seen only once. V gene TRBV6-1 combines with J gene TRBJ1-1, with D possibly being TRBD1 (5 bases). The CDR3 loop spans 12 amino acids. Trimming took 6 bases from V and 7 from J, leaving 12 bases between them. CDR1 is MNHNS, CDR2 SASEGT, per germline. The CDR3 region is CASRARGLEAFF. The CDR3 coding sequence is TGTGCCAGCAGGGCGAGGGGTCTTGAAGCTTTCTTT.

This clonotype appeared once. The chain combines TRBV9 with TRBJ1-4; no definite D call. CDR1 and CDR2 (germline): SGDLS, YYNGEE. This CDR3 is built from 15 residues. The V end lost 4 bases, the J end lost 0 bases, and 10 bases lay between the germline ends. The chain's CDR3 is CASSSPGATNEKLFF. CDR3 sequence (DNA): TGTGCCAGCAGCAGCCCTGGGGCAACTAATGAAAAACTGTTTTTT. Filled out from reference TRBV9 and TRBJ1-4, the complete variable domain reads DSGVTQTPKHLITATGQRVTLRCSPRSGDLSVYWYQQSLDQGLQFLIQYYNGEERAKGNILERFSAQQFPDLHSELNLSSLELGDSALYFCASSSPGATNEKLFFGSGTQLSVL.

V and J are TRBV4-1 and TRBJ1-5, with D unclear. There are 16 residues in the CDR3. V lost 4 bases to trimming and J lost 2 bases, with 15 bases between them. Germline V CDR1 and CDR2: MGHRA, YSYEKL. Written as DNA, the CDR3 is TGCGCCAGCAGCCCCTGGCTGGAGGATGGCAATCAGCCCCAGCATTTT. Amino acid sequence: CASSPWLEDGNQPQHF.

This clonotype has a handful of counts. The chain uses TRBV5-1 and TRBJ1-2, with D unresolved. The V end was cut by 0 bases, the J end by 3 bases, with 9 bases between. This CDR3 contains 14 residues. CDR1 and CDR2 (germline): SGHRS, YFSETQ. The CDR3, as DNA: TGCGCCAGCAGCTTGGTACCCTCCGACTATGGCTACACCTTC. This codes for CASSLVPSDYGYTF.

This clonotype has only a few counts. The chain combines TRBV20-1 with TRBJ2-2, with D possibly matching TRBD1 (5 bases). This CDR3 region has 14 residues. CDR1 DFQATT and CDR2 SNEGSKA come from the germline V gene (reference sequence). With 0 bases removed from V and 3 bases from J, the gap between germline ends came to 8 bases. In nucleotides, the CDR3 is TGCAGTGCTAGAGATCCAGGGTACACCGGGGAGCTGTTTTTT. Its translation: CSARDPGYTGELFF.

This clonotype was detected ten times or more. The V and J genes are TRBV10-3 and TRBJ2-3, with a weak D call TRBD1 (6 bases). V was trimmed by 0 bases and J by 2 bases, leaving 9 bases between them. Germline CDR1 is ENHRY and CDR2 is SYGVKD. The CDR3 spans 15 residues. The CDR3 DNA is TGTGCCATCAGTGAGTCAACAGGGAACACAGATACGCAGTATTTT. Protein product: CAISESTGNTDTQYF.

This clonotype appeared many times. The rearrangement uses TRBV28 and TRBJ1-1; D is unclear. The CDR3 is made up of 12 amino acids. CDR1 and CDR2 (germline): MDHEN, SYDVKM. Between the trimmed V and J ends, which lost 8 bases and 3 bases, there was a span of 10 bases. CDR3 region: CASGVGDTEAFF. The CDR3 DNA follows: TGTGCCAGCGGGGTCGGGGACACTGAAGCTTTCTTT.